Reported below is one T cell receptor (beta chain). Its antigen remains unidentified. The sample comes from a study of pediatric ulcerative colitis. Study-level information: Disease was pancolitis in about 7 and left-sided in two, histology-confirmed. The study, taken as a whole, reports: Ulcerative colitis patients shared more blood-rectal clones than controls. Acute severe colitis showed lower rectal diversity from clonal expansions.

Up to 500,000 reads were sequenced per sample. Clones were read by immunoSEQ multiplex PCR, and TCRdb kept only the in-frame ones, dropping some. The sample yields 30,000 to 35,000 clones, roughly three quarters seen once. The rectum was sampled with one to two pinch biopsies at colonoscopy. V lost 7 bases and J lost 1, with 8 bases in between. This CDR3 has 13 residues. The germline V gene encodes CDR1 ENHRY and CDR2 SYGVKD. The source of this sequence is a boy between 10 and 17 years old with mild ulcerative colitis. This chain links TRBV10-3 with TRBJ1-3; tentative D call: TRBD1 (5 bases). Input material: gut tissue. In DNA form, the CDR3 reads TGTGCCATCAAACCAGGGTCTGGAAACACCATATATTTT. This translates into CAIKPGSGNTIYF.